These 27 T cell receptor beta chains came from one sample sequenced in a study of control samples from healthy donors and cancer patients. Assay used: immunoSEQ multiplex PCR; TCRdb lists only in-frame clones, some missing. Seen here are 250,000 to 300,000 clones, roughly four fifths observed once, and the top ten hold roughly 14%. Sequencing was carried out using PBMCs. The receptors come from a woman aged 60-70 years with lung cancer.

V and J are TRBV11-3 and TRBJ2-5; D is perhaps TRBD1 or TRBD2 (6 bases each). The V end lost 5 bases, the J end lost 4 bases, and 14 bases lay between the germline ends. Germline CDR1 is SGHNT and CDR2 is YENEEA. The CDR3 contains 14 residues. The CDR3, as DNA: TGTGCCAGCAGCGGGGGCAGGGGAGGAGAGACCCAGTACTTC. It yields the protein CASSGGRGGETQYF.

This clone was observed at least ten times. The chain employs TRBV19 and TRBJ1-4; no clear D. The CDR3 has 15 residues. Germline V gene data show CDR1 as LNHDA and CDR2 as SQIVND (reference sequence). V was pared by 6 bases and J by 7 bases, with 18 bases between. The CDR3 loop reads CASSPIELSREKLFF. The CDR3 region has the DNA TGTGCCAGTAGCCCTATCGAACTTAGCCGTGAAAAACTGTTTTTT.

This chain connects TRBV9 to TRBJ1-3; D is uncertain. CDR1 is SGDLS and CDR2 is YYNGEE in the germline V gene. V was pared by 5 bases and J by 8 bases, with 14 bases between. This CDR3 is built from 13 residues. CDR3 in DNA: TGTGCCAGCAGTGAGGGATACGTGGACACCATATATTTT. Encoded protein: CASSEGYVDTIYF. Using reference TRBV9 and TRBJ1-3 for the parts outside the CDR3, the full variable domain is DSGVTQTPKHLITATGQRVTLRCSPRSGDLSVYWYQQSLDQGLQFLIQYYNGEERAKGNILERFSAQQFPDLHSELNLSSLELGDSALYFCASSEGYVDTIYFGEGSWLTVV.

This rearrangement joins TRBV2 to TRBJ2-7, with D possibly TRBD2 on 7 matching bases. Trimming shortened V by 11 bases and J by 1 base, and 18 bases separated the two germline ends. Germline CDR1 and CDR2: SNHLY and FYNNEI. This CDR3 is 14 amino acids long. The CDR3 loop reads CACARGGLSYEQYF. The DNA for the CDR3 is TGTGCCTGCGCGAGGGGGGGATTATCCTACGAGCAGTACTTC.

In its sample, this clone was seen once. The chain couples TRBV10-3 to TRBJ2-3, with D hard to call. The V gene lost 3 bases and the J gene lost 0 bases, with 10 bases spanning the gap. Germline CDR1 ENHRY, CDR2 SYGVKD. The length of the CDR3 is 15 residues. The CDR3 loop reads CAISDGRSSTDTQYF. In DNA form, the CDR3 reads TGTGCCATCAGTGACGGGCGGTCTAGCACAGATACGCAGTATTTT.

The rearrangement uses TRBV30 and TRBJ2-7; D is unclear. Looked up from germline, CDR1 is GTSNPN and CDR2 is SVGIG (reference sequence). With 0 bases removed from V and 6 bases from J, the gap between germline ends came to 9 bases. The CDR3 consists of 12 residues. CDR3 sequence (DNA): TGTGCCTGGAGTGTACTATCCCGCGAGCAGTACTTC. It specifies CAWSVLSREQYF.

The genes are TRBV3-1 (or the pseudogene TRBV3-2) and TRBJ1-2; D is unclear. V was pared by 1 base and J by 2 bases, with 17 bases between. Germline loops: CDR1 LGHDT, CDR2 YNNKEL (reference sequence). This CDR3 region has 17 residues. CDR3 in amino acids: CASSQARGVQANYGYTF. CDR3 bases: TGTGCCAGCAGCCAAGCTCGTGGGGTGCAGGCCAACTATGGCTACACCTTC.

Only a few counts were recorded for this clone. This chain links TRBV5-1 with TRBJ1-2, with D hard to call. Germline CDR1 is SGHRS and CDR2 is YFSETQ. Trimming left V 4 bases short and J 2 bases short, with 12 bases between. The CDR3 runs 14 residues. The chain's CDR3 is CASSPYPVNYGYTF. CDR3 DNA sequence: TGCGCCAGCAGCCCCTACCCGGTCAACTATGGCTACACCTTC.

This clone has a handful of counts. The rearrangement uses TRBV18 and TRBJ1-5; D is ambiguous. CDR3 size: 13 residues. Germline V gene lookup returns CDR1 KGHSH and CDR2 LQKENI. Trimming pared 3 bases from V and 4 bases from J, leaving 7 bases between. The CDR3 bases are TGTGCCAGCTCACCCGACATTAATCAGCCCCAGCATTTT. It yields the protein CASSPDINQPQHF.

CDR3 residues: CASSSQGAGGELFF. CDR3 in DNA: TGTGCCAGTAGCTCACAGGGGGCGGGCGGGGAGCTGTTTTTT. V and J are TRBV19 and TRBJ2-2; TRBD1 matches at 9 bases. Looked up from germline, CDR1 is LNHDA and CDR2 is SQIVND (reference sequence). V shed 6 bases, J shed 7 bases, and the junction held 6 bases outside the gene matches. The CDR3 has 14 amino acids. Complete variable domain (other parts from reference TRBV19 and TRBJ2-2): DGGITQSPKYLFRKEGQNVTLSCEQNLNHDAMYWYRQDPGQGLRLIYYSQIVNDFQKGDIAEGYSVSREKKESFPLTVTSAQKNPTAFYLCASSSQGAGGELFFGEGSRLTVL.

This sequence joins TRBV24-1 and TRBJ1-1, with TRBD1 identical over 7 bases. After removal of 2 bases from V and 1 base from J, the junction contained 3 bases not matched to a gene. CDR3 length: 15 amino acids. In germline, CDR1 is KGHDR, CDR2 SFDVKD. CDR3 DNA sequence: TGTGCCACCAGTGATTCAGGGGGAGGGAACACTGAAGCTTTCTTT. It is translated as CATSDSGGGNTEAFF.

This chain connects TRBV19 to TRBJ1-2; maybe TRBD1 (5 bases). Between the trimmed V and J ends, which lost 5 bases and 5 bases, there was a span of 15 bases. Germline assignment: CDR1 LNHDA and CDR2 SQIVND (reference sequence). There are 14 residues in the CDR3. CDR3 DNA sequence: TGTGCCAGTAGTTTGGGGGTTGCGAATTATGGCTACACCTTC. Its protein product is CASSLGVANYGYTF.

The V call is TRBV3-1 (or the pseudogene TRBV3-2), the J call TRBJ1-2, with D unresolved. CDR3 length: 14 residues. V lost 4 bases and J lost 0, with 9 bases in between. Looked up from germline, CDR1 is LGHDT and CDR2 is YNNKEL (reference sequence). The CDR3 loop is CASSLTVSNYGYTF. The CDR3 DNA reads TGTGCCAGCAGCCTGACGGTATCTAACTATGGCTACACCTTC.

The CDR3 DNA reads as TGTGCCAGCAGCCAGACTAGCGCTTTTGGTAATGAGCAGTTCTTC. This sequence encodes CASSQTSAFGNEQFF. The V call is TRBV11-2, the J call TRBJ2-1, with 8 nucleotides matching TRBD2. The CDR3 consists of 15 residues. With 5 bases clipped from V and 7 bases from J, the junction kept 10 bases outside the gene matches. CDR1 and CDR2 from the germline V gene are SGHAT and FQNNGV.

Only one count was recorded for this clone. The rearrangement joins TRBV6-1 to TRBJ1-4; a possible D gene is TRBD1 (5 bases). This CDR3 spans 13 amino acids. The V end was cut by 2 bases, the J end by 14 bases, with 15 bases between. The germline V gene has CDR1 MNHNS and CDR2 SASEGT. This chain's CDR3 is CASSEILSGWLFF. As DNA, the CDR3 is TGTGCCAGCAGTGAAATTCTGTCAGGGTGGCTGTTTTTT.

Notes on this clone: A much larger clone differs by one base, so this may be a read error. V gene TRBV7-3 combines with J gene TRBJ2-2; weak D call: TRBD1 (6 bases). Deletions cut 3 bases from V and 2 bases from J, with 7 bases between. The CDR3 spans 14 residues. CDR1 is SGHTA, CDR2 FQGTGA, per germline. CDR3 region: CASSLDSNTGELFF. The CDR3 DNA reads TGTGCCAGCAGCTTGGACAGTAACACCGGGGAGCTGTTTTTT.

This rearrangement joins TRBV9 to TRBJ2-1, with 8 bases that match TRBD2. This CDR3 has 16 amino acids. Germline loops: CDR1 SGDLS, CDR2 YYNGEE. The V gene end was trimmed by 1 base and the J gene end by 7 bases; junction bases not matched to a gene: 10. CDR3 in DNA: TGTGCCAGCAGCGTAACCGAGCGGGGGATGTGGAATGAGCAGTTCTTC. It yields the protein CASSVTERGMWNEQFF.

The chain joins TRBV9 to TRBJ2-1; D is perhaps TRBD2 (6 bases). Trimming left V 0 bases short and J 4 bases short, with 11 bases between. CDR3 length: 15 residues. Per the germline V gene, CDR1 is SGDLS and CDR2 is YYNGEE. The CDR3 DNA is TGTGCCAGCAGCGTAGCGGGGGTAAGTTACAATGAGCAGTTCTTC. Its protein is CASSVAGVSYNEQFF. Complete variable domain (other parts from reference TRBV9 and TRBJ2-1): DSGVTQTPKHLITATGQRVTLRCSPRSGDLSVYWYQQSLDQGLQFLIQYYNGEERAKGNILERFSAQQFPDLHSELNLSSLELGDSALYFCASSVAGVSYNEQFFGPGTRLTVL.

This clone occurred a few times. This chain links TRBV27 with TRBJ2-7; D tentatively reads TRBD1 or TRBD2 (6 bases each). V was shortened by 2 bases and J by 4 bases, with 12 bases between the two germline ends. The CDR3 has 14 amino acids. Germline CDR1 MNHEY, CDR2 SMNVEV (reference sequence). Written as DNA, the CDR3 is TGTGCCAGCAGTTTAAGAGGGGGGCTTTACGAGCAGTACTTC. This sequence encodes CASSLRGGLYEQYF.

CDR3 DNA: TGTGCCAGCGTTGATGGACAGGGGGCCCGTAGCAATCAGCCCCAGCATTTT. Translated, it gives CASVDGQGARSNQPQHF. The chain uses TRBV18 and TRBJ1-5; 11 nucleotides line up with TRBD1. The CDR3 has 17 amino acids. V shed 8 bases and J 0 bases; nucleotides not matched to a gene: 9. Germline assignment: CDR1 KGHSH and CDR2 LQKENI.

This sequence joins TRBV4-1 and TRBJ1-6, with D hard to call. Germline V gives CDR1 MGHRA, CDR2 YSYEKL. The CDR3 consists of 16 residues. V was shortened by 1 base and J by 3 bases, with 10 bases between the two germline ends. As DNA, the CDR3 is TGCGCCAGCAGCCAAGGGACGGAAATCTATAATTCACCCCTCCACTTT. It translates to CASSQGTEIYNSPLHF.

The chain couples TRBV7-2 to TRBJ2-3; D unclear. The V and J ends lost 5 bases and 5 bases respectively, with 8 bases between them. The germline V gene has CDR1 SGHTA and CDR2 FQGNSA. This CDR3 region has 12 residues. The DNA for the CDR3 is TGTGCCAGCAGCCCCCACGGAGATACGCAGTATTTT. Encoded protein: CASSPHGDTQYF.

This chain links TRBV18 with TRBJ1-2; D is ambiguous. The CDR3 length is 15 residues. Germline CDR1 and CDR2: KGHSH and LQKENI. The V and J ends lost 3 bases and 7 bases respectively, with 18 bases between them. DNA for the CDR3: TGTGCCAGCTCACCGGCAAGCGTGTTTGATACTGGCTACACCTTC. Translation: CASSPASVFDTGYTF.

This chain connects TRBV27 to TRBJ1-4; no reliable D call. This CDR3 comprises 13 residues. V was shortened by 2 bases and J by 2 bases, with 3 bases between the two germline ends. The V gene's germline CDR1 is MNHEY and CDR2 SMNVEV (reference sequence). CDR3 DNA sequence: TGTGCCAGCAGTTTAACGACTAATGAAAAACTGTTTTTT. Protein: CASSLTTNEKLFF.

This rearrangement joins TRBV2 to TRBJ2-5; 7 bases are shared with TRBD1. CDR3 length: 13 amino acids. V lost 7 bases and J lost 3; bases outside the gene matches: 5. Germline CDR1 and CDR2: SNHLY and FYNNEI. DNA for the CDR3: TGTGCCAGCAACCGACAGGGCGAAGAGACCCAGTACTTC. Its protein is CASNRQGEETQYF.

This chain connects TRBV10-1 to TRBJ1-1; D not resolved. Trimming took 0 bases from V and 1 from J, leaving 3 bases between them. The CDR3 has 13 amino acids. CDR1 WNHNN and CDR2 SYGVQD come from the germline V gene (reference sequence). CDR3 nucleotide sequence: TGCGCCAGCAGTGAGTCGGCGAACACTGAAGCTTTCTTT. Translation: CASSESANTEAFF.

The rearrangement uses TRBV7-3 and TRBJ2-1; 9 bases line up with TRBD2. J lost 2 bases, V lost 1 base, and 3 bases had no gene match. CDR3 length: 16 amino acids. From germline, CDR1 is SGHTA and CDR2 FQGTGA. The CDR3 DNA reads as TGTGCCAGCAGCTTAAGTGGCGGGAGGGCCTACAATGAGCAGTTCTTC. Amino acids: CASSLSGGRAYNEQFF.